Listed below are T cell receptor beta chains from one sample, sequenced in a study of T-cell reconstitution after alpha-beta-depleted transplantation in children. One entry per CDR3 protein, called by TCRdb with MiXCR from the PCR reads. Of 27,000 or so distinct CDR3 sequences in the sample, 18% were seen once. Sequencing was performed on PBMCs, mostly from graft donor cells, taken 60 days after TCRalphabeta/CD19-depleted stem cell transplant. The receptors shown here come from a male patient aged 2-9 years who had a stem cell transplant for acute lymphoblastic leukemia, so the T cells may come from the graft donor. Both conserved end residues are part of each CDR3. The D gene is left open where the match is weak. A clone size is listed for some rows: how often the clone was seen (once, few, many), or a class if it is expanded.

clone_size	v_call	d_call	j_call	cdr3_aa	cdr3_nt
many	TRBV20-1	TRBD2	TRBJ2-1	CSATRGSGDHNEQFF	TGCAGTGCCACACGGGGTAGCGGGGACCACAATGAGCAGTTCTTC
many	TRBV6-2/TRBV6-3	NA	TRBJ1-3	CASSTGLGNTIYF	TGTGCCAGCAGTACGGGACTTGGAAACACCATATATTTT
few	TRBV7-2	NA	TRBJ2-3	CASSLAGATDTQYF	TGTGCCAGCAGCTTAGCGGGGGCCACAGATACGCAGTATTTT
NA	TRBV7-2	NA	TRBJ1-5	CASSKYGSDQPQHF	TGTGCCAGCAGTAAGTACGGATCGGATCAGCCCCAGCATTTT
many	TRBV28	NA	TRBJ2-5	CASSRGTAMETQYF	TGTGCCAGCAGTCGGGGAACGGCCATGGAGACCCAGTACTTC
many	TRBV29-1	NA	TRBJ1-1	CSVRASGTEAFF	TGCAGCGTTCGGGCCTCGGGCACTGAAGCTTTCTTT
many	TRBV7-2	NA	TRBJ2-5	CASSPGIQETQYF	TGTGCCAGCAGCCCGGGCATACAAGAGACCCAGTACTTC
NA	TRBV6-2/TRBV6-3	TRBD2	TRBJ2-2	CASNLAGGPSTGELFF	TGTGCCAGCAACCTAGCGGGGGGCCCCAGCACCGGGGAGCTGTTTTTT
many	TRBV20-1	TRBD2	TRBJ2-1	CSARHPSGADGEQFF	TGCAGTGCTCGCCACCCTAGCGGGGCTGACGGCGAGCAGTTCTTC
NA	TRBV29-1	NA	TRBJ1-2	CSVWVTAPNYGYTF	TGCAGCGTTTGGGTGACGGCACCTAACTATGGCTACACCTTC
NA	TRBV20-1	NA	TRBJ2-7	CSAASTYEQYF	TGCAGTGCTGCTAGCACCTACGAGCAGTACTTC
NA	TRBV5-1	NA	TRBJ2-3	CASRQGTDTQYF	TGCGCCAGCCGACAAGGCACAGATACGCAGTATTTT
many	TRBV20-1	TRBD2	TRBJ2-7	CSARDPSGYEQYF	TGCAGTGCTAGAGATCCTAGCGGGTACGAGCAGTACTTC
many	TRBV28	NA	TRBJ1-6	CASGRLNSPLHF	TGTGCCAGTGGCAGACTAAATTCACCCCTCCACTTT
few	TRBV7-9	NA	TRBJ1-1	CASSLAQVEAFF	TGTGCCAGCAGCTTAGCGCAAGTTGAAGCTTTCTTT
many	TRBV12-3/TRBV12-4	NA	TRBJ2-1	CASSLDRLSYNEQFF	TGTGCCAGCAGTCTCGACAGACTATCCTACAATGAGCAGTTCTTC
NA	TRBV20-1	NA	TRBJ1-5	CSASFRQYSNQPQHF	TGCAGTGCTAGTTTCCGACAGTATAGCAATCAGCCCCAGCATTTT
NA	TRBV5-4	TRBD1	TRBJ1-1	CASSPPTGVEAFF	TGTGCCAGCAGCCCTCCGACAGGGGTTGAAGCTTTCTTT
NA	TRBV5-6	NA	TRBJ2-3	CASSFHPGDTQYF	TGTGCCAGCAGCTTCCATCCAGGCGATACGCAGTATTTT
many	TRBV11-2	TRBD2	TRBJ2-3	CASSLRLSGVSTDTQYF	TGTGCCAGCAGCTTAAGACTCAGCGGGGTCAGCACAGATACGCAGTATTTT
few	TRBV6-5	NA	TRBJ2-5	CASSYGLDYDQETQYF	TGTGCCAGCAGTTACGGCCTGGACTATGATCAAGAGACCCAGTACTTC
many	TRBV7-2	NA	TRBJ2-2	CASSRRVNGELFF	TGTGCCAGCAGCCGCAGGGTTAACGGGGAGCTGTTTTTT
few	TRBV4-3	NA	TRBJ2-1	CASSQQLFREQFF	TGCGCCAGCAGCCAGCAGTTATTCCGAGAGCAGTTCTTC
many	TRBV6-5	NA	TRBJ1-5	CASSPKAGLSNQPQHF	TGTGCCAGCAGCCCAAAGGCAGGGCTGAGCAATCAGCCCCAGCATTTT
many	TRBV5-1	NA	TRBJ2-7	CASRNHGDTPPYEQYF	TGCGCCAGCAGAAACCATGGGGACACTCCTCCCTACGAGCAGTACTTC
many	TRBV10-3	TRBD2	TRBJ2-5	CAISGNSGAGVETQYF	TGTGCCATCAGTGGCAATTCCGGGGCGGGAGTGGAGACCCAGTACTTC
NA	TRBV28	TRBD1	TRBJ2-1	CASSPRWGTGPNEQFF	TGTGCCAGCAGTCCACGGTGGGGGACAGGGCCCAATGAGCAGTTCTTC
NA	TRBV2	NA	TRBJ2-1	CASSERADEQFF	TGTGCCAGCAGTGAAAGGGCGGATGAGCAGTTCTTC
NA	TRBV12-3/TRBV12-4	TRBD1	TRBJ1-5	CASSTTGQGSPQHF	TGTGCCAGCAGCACTACGGGACAGGGGTCGCCCCAGCATTTT
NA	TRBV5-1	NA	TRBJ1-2	CASSKPHGGYTF	TGCGCCAGCAGCAAGCCCCACGGGGGCTACACCTTC
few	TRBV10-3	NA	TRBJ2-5	CAISELEAAQYF	TGTGCCATCAGTGAACTTGAAGCTGCCCAGTACTTC
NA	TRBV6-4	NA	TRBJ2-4	CASSATTLAKNIQYF	TGTGCCAGCAGCGCCACAACACTAGCCAAAAACATTCAGTACTTC
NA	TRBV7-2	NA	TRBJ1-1	CASTRLSGNEAFF	TGTGCCAGCACCCGACTATCCGGGAATGAAGCTTTCTTT
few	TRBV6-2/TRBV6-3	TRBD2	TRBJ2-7	CASSRLAGGEQYF	TGTGCCAGCAGTCGACTAGCGGGGGGAGAGCAGTACTTC
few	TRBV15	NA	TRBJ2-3	CATSRGTVNTDTQYF	TGTGCCACCAGCAGAGGGACCGTTAACACAGATACGCAGTATTTT
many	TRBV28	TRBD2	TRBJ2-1	CATGLAGVNAYNEQFF	TGTGCCACAGGACTAGCGGGAGTAAACGCCTACAATGAGCAGTTCTTC
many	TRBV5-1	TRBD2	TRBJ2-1	CASSARLAGDNEQFF	TGCGCCAGCAGCGCCAGACTAGCGGGGGACAATGAGCAGTTCTTC
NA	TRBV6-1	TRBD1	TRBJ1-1	CASSESYRGTEAFF	TGTGCCAGCAGTGAATCATACAGGGGCACTGAAGCTTTCTTT
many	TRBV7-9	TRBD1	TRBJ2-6	CASSYGQGSGANVLTF	TGTGCCAGCAGCTACGGACAGGGATCGGGGGCCAACGTCCTGACTTTC
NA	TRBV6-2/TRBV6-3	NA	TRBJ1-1	CASSYSADHPNTEAFF	TGTGCCAGCAGTTACTCGGCTGATCACCCGAACACTGAAGCTTTCTTT
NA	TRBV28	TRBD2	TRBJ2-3	CASSLTSGRAPDTQYF	TGTGCCAGCAGTCTTACTAGCGGGAGGGCCCCAGATACGCAGTATTTT
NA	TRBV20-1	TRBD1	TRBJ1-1	CSARGQGASRAFF	TGCAGTGCCCGGGGACAGGGGGCGTCGCGAGCTTTCTTT
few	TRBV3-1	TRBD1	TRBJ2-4	CASSDGQGADIQYF	TGTGCCAGCAGTGACGGGCAGGGGGCGGACATTCAGTACTTC
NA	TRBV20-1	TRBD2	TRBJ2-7	CSARGRGRTAGGGYEQYF	TGCAGTGCTAGGGGCAGGGGAAGAACGGCGGGAGGGGGATACGAGCAGTACTTC
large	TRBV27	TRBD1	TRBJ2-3	CASGTPRTGSPDTQYF	TGTGCCAGCGGAACCCCGAGGACAGGGAGCCCAGATACGCAGTATTTT
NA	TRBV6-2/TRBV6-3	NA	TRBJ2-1	CASSEAGGYNEQFF	TGTGCCAGCAGTGAGGCAGGCGGGTACAATGAGCAGTTCTTC
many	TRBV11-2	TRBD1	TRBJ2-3	CASSSPGVGQGVTDTQYF	TGTGCCAGCAGCTCCCCCGGTGTGGGACAGGGAGTTACAGATACGCAGTATTTT
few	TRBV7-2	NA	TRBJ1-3	CASSSLVSSGNTIYF	TGTGCCAGCAGCAGTCTGGTTAGCTCTGGAAACACCATATATTTT
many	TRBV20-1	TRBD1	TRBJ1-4	CSVLGQTSTNEKLFF	TGCAGTGTTCTGGGACAGACATCAACTAATGAAAAACTGTTTTTT
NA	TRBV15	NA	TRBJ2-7	CATRLTSQYF	TGTGCCACCAGACTAACTAGTCAGTACTTC
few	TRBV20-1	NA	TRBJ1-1	CSAIKGEALAFF	TGCAGTGCCATAAAGGGCGAAGCCTTGGCTTTCTTT
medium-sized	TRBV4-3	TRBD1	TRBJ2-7	CASSQGHGQAYEQYF	TGCGCCAGCAGCCAAGGCCATGGACAGGCGTACGAGCAGTACTTC
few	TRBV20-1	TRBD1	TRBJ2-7	CSARDTGQGFYEQYF	TGCAGTGCTAGAGATACGGGACAGGGTTTTTACGAGCAGTACTTC
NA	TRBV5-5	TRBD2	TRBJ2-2	CASSFYSGGADTGELFF	TGTGCCAGCAGCTTCTATAGCGGGGGGGCGGACACCGGGGAGCTGTTTTTT
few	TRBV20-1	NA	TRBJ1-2	CSARGQFSTVDGYTF	TGCAGTGCTAGAGGACAGTTTTCGACGGTCGATGGCTACACCTTC